This T cell receptor beta chain came from a study of T cell changes during pregnancy in multiple sclerosis. Data came from immunoSEQ multiplex PCR; TCRdb stores just in-frame clones and leaves some out. The data hold approximately 83,000 clones, with about 94% observed a single time. This CDR3 spans 14 amino acids. V shed 6 bases, J shed 8 bases, and the junction held 9 bases outside the gene matches. Per germline, CDR1 SNHLY and CDR2 FYNNEI. This material consisted of peripheral blood, taken in the third trimester of pregnancy. This TCR was recovered from a female donor with multiple sclerosis, enrolled in a pregnancy study. The chain carries TRBV2 and TRBJ2-1, with 8 bases lining up with TRBD2. The CDR3 loop is CASRIGRVRDEQFF. CDR3 in DNA: TGTGCCAGCAGAATCGGGAGGGTTAGAGATGAGCAGTTCTTC.